This paragraph reports one TCR beta chain. Its specificity is unknown. This record comes from a study of cytomegalovirus exposure and HLA in healthy donors. Primers: 60 Vbeta forward and 13 Jbeta reverse. Repertoires were generated with immunoSEQ multiplex PCR, while TCRdb's copy carries only in-frame clones and drops some. The table records about 130,000 clones, around 77% of them present only once. With 4 bases removed from V and 7 bases from J, the gap between germline ends came to 13 bases. Germline V CDR1 and CDR2: SGHTA, FQGTGA. This CDR3 spans 14 amino acids. The study's findings and limits: In vitro confirmation showed a few CMV-associated chains to be CMV antigen specific. What was likely a sequencing artifact was a cluster of highly shared sequence variants. The study listed under 200 cytomegalovirus-associated TCR beta chains. Common viral pathogens were later found to be apparently linked to several of the most significant clusters.

V gene TRBV7-3 combines with J gene TRBJ2-2, with D possibly TRBD2 on 7 matching bases. This receptor was identified in a man between 50 and 59 years old in good health and CMV-seronegative. Sequencing was carried out using PBMCs. The CDR3 sequence is CASSSNREGGELFF. The DNA for the CDR3 is TGTGCCAGCAGCTCTAACAGGGAGGGCGGGGAGCTGTTTTTT. Full variable domain (missing parts from reference TRBV7-3 and TRBJ2-2): GAGVSQTPSNKVTEKGKYVELRCDPISGHTALYWYRQSLGQGPEFLIYFQGTGAADDSGLPNDRFFAVRPEGSVSTLKIQRTERGDSAVYLCASSSNREGGELFFGEGSRLTVL.